These 3 T cell receptor beta chains were sequenced from one sample in a study of shared clonotypes between healthy human individuals. TCRdb's copy holds only in-frame clones and misses some; the assay was immunoSEQ multiplex PCR. Among hundreds of thousands of clones listed, roughly 72% were seen once. The specimen was PBMCs. The receptors come from a woman between 35 and 50 years old in good health. Some clones in this sample may be carry-over from other donors' samples.

As for this clone: In the same sample, other DNA sequences code for this CDR3. V and J are TRBV5-4 and TRBJ2-1; tentatively, D is TRBD2 (5 bases). V gave up 0 bases and J gave up 4 bases, with 8 bases separating them. The length of the CDR3 is 14 residues. Per the germline V gene, CDR1 is SGHNT and CDR2 is YYREEE (reference sequence). CDR3 residues: CASSLAGVYNEQFF. The CDR3 coding sequence is TGTGCCAGCAGCTTGGCCGGGGTATACAATGAGCAGTTCTTC.

V and J are TRBV5-1 and TRBJ2-7; TRBD1 agrees at 10 bases. CDR1 is SGHRS and CDR2 is YFSETQ in the germline V gene. This CDR3 comprises 15 residues. J was trimmed by 6 bases and V by 0 bases; bases with no gene match: 6. As DNA, the CDR3 is TGCGCCAGCAGCTTGGACGACAGGGGGCGAGGCGAGCAGTACTTC. Encoded protein: CASSLDDRGRGEQYF.

V and J are TRBV6-5 and TRBJ2-3; 7 positions agree with TRBD2. Germline CDR1 reads MNHEY; CDR2 reads SVGAGI. The V gene end was trimmed by 2 bases and the J gene end by 2 bases; junction bases not matched to a gene: 4. The CDR3 loop spans 15 amino acids. In DNA form, the CDR3 reads TGTGCCAGCAGTTACCGGAGACTAGCCACAGATACGCAGTATTTT. Its protein is CASSYRRLATDTQYF.